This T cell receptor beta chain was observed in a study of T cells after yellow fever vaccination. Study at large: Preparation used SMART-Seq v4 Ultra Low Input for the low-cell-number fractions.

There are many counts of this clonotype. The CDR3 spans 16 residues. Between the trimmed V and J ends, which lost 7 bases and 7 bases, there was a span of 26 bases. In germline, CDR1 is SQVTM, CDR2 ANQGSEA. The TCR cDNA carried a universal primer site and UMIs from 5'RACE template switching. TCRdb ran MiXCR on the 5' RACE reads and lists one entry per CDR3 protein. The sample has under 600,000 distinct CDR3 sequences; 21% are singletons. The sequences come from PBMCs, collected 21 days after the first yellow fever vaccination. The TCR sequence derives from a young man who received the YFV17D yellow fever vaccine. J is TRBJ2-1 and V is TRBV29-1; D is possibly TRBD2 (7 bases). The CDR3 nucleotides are TGCAGCGCCGGGGGAGGGGGACCCCCGTCGGGAAATGAGCAGTTCTTC. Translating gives CSAGGGGPPSGNEQFF.